These 23 T cell receptor beta chains originate from one sample sequenced in a study of blood T cell repertoires in COVID-19. Using immunoSEQ multiplex PCR, the repertoire was profiled, and TCRdb retains in-frame clones only, with some absent. The sample consists of around 50,000 clones, approximately 85% of them appearing once. Sequenced sample: peripheral blood. These receptor sequences come from a man aged 35-49 years with acute or convalescent COVID-19.

The chain links TRBV24-1 to TRBJ1-1, with 10 positions matching TRBD1. Germline V lookup: CDR1 KGHDR, CDR2 SFDVKD. The CDR3 is 15 amino acids. Trimming cost V 4 bases and J 1 base; bases outside gene matches: 2. CDR3 nucleotide sequence: TGTGCCACCAGTGACCGGGACAGGGGGAACACTGAAGCTTTCTTT. The encoded protein is CATSDRDRGNTEAFF.

The V and J genes are TRBV3-1 (or the pseudogene TRBV3-2) and TRBJ2-7; 12 bases fit TRBD2. This CDR3 is 15 amino acids long. Losses at the gene ends were 7 bases for V and 2 bases for J; bases not matched to a gene: 6. Germline loops: CDR1 LGHDT, CDR2 YNNKEL (reference sequence). The CDR3 sequence is CASTLAGGRTYEQYF. The CDR3 coding sequence is TGTGCCAGCACCCTAGCGGGGGGGCGTACCTACGAGCAGTACTTC.

The chain employs TRBV19 and TRBJ2-3, with a tentative D call TRBD2 (6 bases). This CDR3 comprises 15 residues. V shed 3 bases and J shed 0 bases, with 10 bases lying between them. Germline V gene data show CDR1 as LNHDA and CDR2 as SQIVND (reference sequence). The CDR3: CASSIQRASTDTQYF. In DNA form, the CDR3 reads TGTGCCAGTAGTATCCAGCGGGCTAGCACAGATACGCAGTATTTT.

In nucleotides, the CDR3 is TGTGCCAGCAGCCAGGGAGGGATTTTGGGTCAGCCCCAGCATTTT. It specifies CASSQGGILGQPQHF. This chain uses TRBV6-5 with TRBJ1-5; a weak D match, TRBD1 (5 bases). With 6 bases removed from V and 6 bases from J, the gap between germline ends came to 18 bases. Per the germline V gene, CDR1 is MNHEY and CDR2 is SVGAGI. The CDR3 runs 15 residues.

CDR3 region: CASSQDGGTYEQYF. CDR3 nucleotide sequence: TGTGCCAGCAGCCAAGATGGAGGCACCTACGAGCAGTACTTC. This chain links TRBV4-2 with TRBJ2-7; a possible D gene is TRBD2 (5 bases). The V gene lost 0 bases and the J gene lost 2 bases, with 8 bases spanning the gap. Per germline, CDR1 LGHNA and CDR2 YNFKEQ. The CDR3 is made up of 14 amino acids.

The chain couples TRBV7-2 to TRBJ2-7; D is perhaps TRBD1 (6 bases). CDR1 is SGHTA and CDR2 is FQGNSA in the germline V gene. The CDR3 spans 14 residues. V was trimmed by 5 bases and J by 3 bases, leaving 14 bases between them. The CDR3 DNA sequence: TGTGCCAGCAGCCCTATAACAGGGAACTACGAGCAGTACTTC. Its translation is CASSPITGNYEQYF. Full variable domain (missing parts from reference TRBV7-2 and TRBJ2-7): GAGVSQSPSNKVTEKGKDVELRCDPISGHTALYWYRQSLGQGLEFLIYFQGNSAPDKSGLPSDRFSAERTGGSVSTLTIQRTQQEDSAVYLCASSPITGNYEQYFGPGTRLTVT.

This sequence joins TRBV10-2 and TRBJ1-2, with a tentative D call TRBD1 (6 bases). CDR3 length: 15 residues. V lost 6 bases and J lost 3, with 17 bases in between. Germline V CDR1 and CDR2: WSHSY, SAAADI. CDR3 sequence reads: CASSLPGVVDYGYTF. The DNA of the CDR3 is TGCGCCAGCAGCTTACCAGGGGTAGTTGACTATGGCTACACCTTC.

The gene calls are TRBV19 and TRBJ2-6; the D is unclear. CDR1 LNHDA and CDR2 SQIVND come from the germline V gene (reference sequence). The CDR3 runs to 13 residues. The V and J ends lost 3 bases and 2 bases respectively, with 2 bases between them. CDR3 in DNA: TGTGCCAGTAGTATCACTGGGGCCAACGTCCTGACTTTC. It codes for CASSITGANVLTF. The full variable domain, its missing parts supplied by reference TRBV19 and TRBJ2-6, is DGGITQSPKYLFRKEGQNVTLSCEQNLNHDAMYWYRQDPGQGLRLIYYSQIVNDFQKGDIAEGYSVSREKKESFPLTVTSAQKNPTAFYLCASSITGANVLTFGAGSRLTVL.

The rearrangement links TRBV10-1 to TRBJ1-1, with 11 positions matching TRBD1. The germline CDR1 and CDR2 sequences are WNHNN and SYGVQD (reference sequence). J was trimmed by 3 bases and V by 5 bases; bases with no gene match: 11. CDR3 length: 17 amino acids. CDR3 amino acids: CASSPLGGQGADTEAFF. CDR3 DNA sequence: TGCGCCAGCAGTCCCTTAGGTGGACAGGGGGCTGACACTGAAGCTTTCTTT.

The J gene is TRBJ2-5, the V gene TRBV10-2; no clear D gene. Germline CDR1 and CDR2: WSHSY and SAAADI. The V gene lost 2 bases and the J gene lost 7 bases, with 11 bases spanning the gap. The CDR3 sequence is 13 residues long. The CDR3 protein is CASSESPSGTQYF. The CDR3 DNA reads as TGCGCCAGCAGTGAGAGCCCCTCGGGGACCCAGTACTTC.

V is TRBV7-2 and J is TRBJ2-7; 8 bases agree with TRBD1. V was clipped by 5 bases and J by 7 bases; unmatched bases: 13. From germline, CDR1 is SGHTA and CDR2 FQGNSA. This CDR3 has 15 amino acids. CDR3 region: CASSPLSAGGREQYF. CDR3 bases: TGTGCCAGCAGCCCCCTGTCGGCAGGGGGCAGGGAGCAGTACTTC.

This CDR3 is CASSPRQGARQPQHF. The CDR3 DNA follows: TGTGCCAGTAGTCCGAGACAGGGGGCGCGGCAGCCCCAGCATTTT. This chain links TRBV19 with TRBJ1-5; 10 bases agree with TRBD1. Germline V lookup: CDR1 LNHDA, CDR2 SQIVND (reference sequence). The CDR3 extends over 15 amino acids. The trim removed 5 bases at V and 7 bases at J, leaving 8 bases unmatched.

The chain carries TRBV11-2 and TRBJ2-7; the D gene is possibly TRBD1 (6 bases). The germline V gene has CDR1 SGHAT and CDR2 FQNNGV. This CDR3 contains 14 residues. The ends were cut back, 1 base at V and 6 bases at J, with 13 bases in the middle. The CDR3 reads CASSLVARGSEQYF. The CDR3 region has the DNA TGTGCCAGCAGCTTAGTGGCCAGGGGATCCGAGCAGTACTTC.

This clone was seen only once. The genes are TRBV6-6 and TRBJ1-1; possible D gene TRBD1, 5 bases. V lost 0 bases and J lost 3, with 8 bases in between. In germline, CDR1 is MNHNY, CDR2 SVGAGI (reference sequence). This CDR3 region has 14 residues. CDR3 nucleotide sequence: TGTGCCAGCAGTTACTCTGGGGCCGACACTGAAGCTTTCTTT. Translation: CASSYSGADTEAFF.

The rearrangement joins TRBV29-1 to TRBJ1-5, with D possibly being TRBD1 (6 bases). Germline CDR1 reads SQVTM; CDR2 reads ANQGSEA. The CDR3 is 12 residues long. V lost 6 bases to trimming and J lost 4 bases, with 10 bases between them. CDR3 amino acids: CSVATGNQPQHF. CDR3 nucleotides: TGCAGCGTAGCAACAGGGAATCAGCCCCAGCATTTT.

This sequence joins TRBV30 and TRBJ1-6, with a tentative D call TRBD1 (5 bases). Germline-derived CDR1 and CDR2 are GTSNPN and SVGIG (reference sequence). This CDR3 has 14 amino acids. Between the trimmed V and J ends, which lost 2 bases and 9 bases, there was a span of 14 bases. Here the CDR3 DNA reads TGTGCCTGGAGTTCCTCCTCGGGGGGTTCACCCCTCCACTTT. Translating gives CAWSSSSGGSPLHF.

This rearrangement joins TRBV30 to TRBJ2-6; tentatively, D is TRBD2 (5 bases). Germline CDR1 GTSNPN, CDR2 SVGIG (reference sequence). The CDR3 loop spans 15 amino acids. V was trimmed by 0 bases and J by 0 bases, leaving 6 bases between them. The chain's CDR3 is CAWSVGLSGANVLTF. The CDR3 nucleotides are TGTGCCTGGAGTGTAGGACTCTCTGGGGCCAACGTCCTGACTTTC. Drawing the rest from reference TRBV30 and TRBJ2-6, the complete variable domain is SQTIHQWPATLVQPVGSPLSLECTVEGTSNPNLYWYRQAAGRGLQLLFYSVGIGQISSEVPQNLSASRPQDRQFILSSKKLLLSDSGFYLCAWSVGLSGANVLTFGAGSRLTVL.

In its sample, this clone was seen once. V usage is TRBV2 and J usage is TRBJ2-1, with D perhaps matching TRBD1 (6 bases). This CDR3 comprises 13 residues. Germline loops: CDR1 SNHLY, CDR2 FYNNEI. V shed 10 bases and J shed 8 bases, with 18 bases lying between them. CDR3 region: CATQKQGGDEQFF. The CDR3 DNA reads as TGTGCCACTCAAAAACAGGGTGGGGATGAGCAGTTCTTC.

The J gene is TRBJ1-2, the V gene TRBV5-5; D gene unclear. The length of the CDR3 is 14 residues. The germline gives CDR1 SGHKS, CDR2 YYEKEE (reference sequence). Trimming took off 4 bases at V and 1 base at J, with 11 bases between the two ends. The CDR3: CASSPEGSNYGYTF. DNA for the CDR3: TGTGCCAGCAGCCCTGAGGGCAGTAACTATGGCTACACCTTC. Together with reference TRBV5-5 and TRBJ1-2, the CDR3 gives the full variable domain: DAGVTQSPTHLIKTRGQQVTLRCSPISGHKSVSWYQQVLGQGPQFIFQYYEKEERGRGNFPDRFSARQFPNYSSELNVNALLLGDSALYLCASSPEGSNYGYTFGSGTRLTVV.

In its sample, this clone was seen once. The chain has TRBV6-1 and TRBJ2-7, with a tentative D call TRBD2 (5 bases). CDR3 length: 14 residues. Trimming cost V 7 bases and J 6 bases, with 19 bases left between them. In germline, CDR1 is MNHNS, CDR2 SASEGT. The CDR3 DNA is TGTGCCAGCACCCACACGTCCAGCGCGGGCGAGCAGTACTTC. Translating gives CASTHTSSAGEQYF.

The V and J genes are TRBV27 and TRBJ2-7; weak D call: TRBD1 (5 bases). Germline V CDR1 and CDR2: MNHEY, SMNVEV (reference sequence). Trimming left V 2 bases short and J 6 bases short, with 14 bases between. The CDR3 covers 14 residues. CDR3 sequence reads: CASSLAAGHVEQYF. CDR3 in DNA: TGTGCCAGCAGTTTAGCGGCAGGGCACGTCGAGCAGTACTTC.

The rearrangement links TRBV29-1 to TRBJ1-1, with D possibly matching TRBD1 (5 bases). This CDR3 spans 10 amino acids. Trimming removed 4 bases at V and 11 bases at J, with 11 bases between. The germline V gene encodes CDR1 SQVTM and CDR2 ANQGSEA. This chain's CDR3 is CSVVGGVAFF. CDR3 DNA sequence: TGCAGCGTTGTGGGAGGGGTGGCTTTCTTT.

The sample holds one count of this clone. The chain has TRBV7-9 and TRBJ2-7, with 9 bases identical to TRBD1. Looked up from germline, CDR1 is SEHNR and CDR2 is FQNEAQ (reference sequence). The ends lost 5 bases at V and 5 bases at J; junction bases unmatched: 10. The CDR3 has 15 residues. For the CDR3, the DNA is TGTGCCAGCAGCACCCGGACAGGGGAAAGGAACGAGCAGTACTTC. Encoded protein: CASSTRTGERNEQYF.